Below, 20 T cell receptor beta chains from the same sample are listed, as sequenced in a study of beta chain features in type 1 diabetes. Investigators reverse transcribed all isolated RNA, so they sequenced expressed TCRB transcripts. Profiled with immunoSEQ multiplex PCR; TCRdb holds only in-frame clones, not every one. Counted here are under 250,000 clones, about a tenth occurring once; the ten biggest clones make up 1% to 1.5%. The sample comprised central memory CD4+ T cells from blood. The receptors stem from a man aged 18 to 30 in good health.

The chain combines TRBV5-4 with TRBJ2-5; no clear D. The ends were cut back, 1 base at V and 5 bases at J, with 12 bases in the middle. The CDR3 has 14 amino acids. CDR1 and CDR2 (germline): SGHNT, YYREEE (reference sequence). CDR3 region: CASSLQPPGETQYF. CDR3 coding DNA: TGTGCCAGCAGCTTGCAACCCCCGGGCGAGACCCAGTACTTC.

CDR3: CATSREAGRTYEQYF. In DNA, the CDR3 is TGTGCCACCAGCAGAGAAGCGGGAAGGACCTACGAGCAGTACTTC. The gene calls are TRBV15 and TRBJ2-7; 7 positions match TRBD2. CDR1 and CDR2 from the germline V gene are LNHNV and YYDKDF (reference sequence). CDR3 length: 15 residues. Trimming cost V 0 bases and J 2 bases; bases outside gene matches: 4.

This clone is a singleton in its sample. This CDR3 is also generated by other DNA sequences in the sample. V is TRBV14 and J is TRBJ2-2, with 9 bases identical to TRBD1. Looked up from germline, CDR1 is SGHDN and CDR2 is FVKESK. There are 17 residues in the CDR3. J was trimmed by 3 bases and V by 2 bases; bases with no gene match: 7. This CDR3 is CASSQRRQGVDTGELFF. CDR3 in DNA: TGTGCCAGCAGCCAACGACGACAGGGGGTGGACACCGGGGAGCTGTTTTTT.

This chain links TRBV5-1 with TRBJ2-3; D is perhaps TRBD1 or TRBD2 (6 bases each). The CDR3 sequence is 15 residues long. The V end lost 2 bases, the J end lost 0 bases, and 10 bases lay between the germline ends. Germline lookup yields CDR1 SGHRS and CDR2 YFSETQ. The CDR3 region has the DNA TGCGCCAGCAGCTTACAGGGACTTAGCACAGATACGCAGTATTTT. Translating gives CASSLQGLSTDTQYF.

This clone has a handful of counts. This sequence joins TRBV19 and TRBJ2-2; 7 positions match TRBD1. Germline CDR1 LNHDA, CDR2 SQIVND (reference sequence). The V and J ends lost 5 bases and 3 bases, in that order; junction bases with no gene match: 12. The length of the CDR3 is 17 residues. The CDR3 sequence: CASSLRDRISYTGELFF. CDR3 sequence (DNA): TGTGCCAGTAGTCTCCGGGACAGAATCAGTTACACCGGGGAGCTGTTTTTT.

This clone occurred many times. The chain has TRBV7-3 and TRBJ2-3, with 7 bases identical to TRBD2. V was pared by 3 bases and J by 1 base, with 13 bases of the junction left unmatched. This CDR3 has 18 residues. CDR1 and CDR2 from the germline V gene are SGHTA and FQGTGA. The CDR3 DNA sequence: TGTGCCAGCAGCTTTAGTAGGGCTCTAGCGGCCCGCACAGATACGCAGTATTTT. Encoded protein: CASSFSRALAARTDTQYF.

This clone was counted a few times. Other DNA sequences in this sample translate to the same CDR3. The gene calls are TRBV18 and TRBJ2-1, with 11 bases matching TRBD1. Germline V gene sequence: CDR1 KGHSH, CDR2 LQKENI. Trimming removed 3 bases from V and 2 bases from J; junction bases left unmatched: 3. The CDR3 has 16 amino acids. In DNA, the CDR3 is TGTGCCAGCTCACCGGGGGGACAGGGGGCCTACAATGAGCAGTTCTTC. It is translated as CASSPGGQGAYNEQFF.

The sample holds a few counts of this clone. Other nucleotide sequences from this sample produce the same CDR3. The V and J genes are TRBV5-1 and TRBJ2-2, with a tentative D call TRBD1 (6 bases). The germline V gene has CDR1 SGHRS and CDR2 YFSETQ. Trimming took off 3 bases at V and 5 bases at J, with 11 bases between the two ends. CDR3 length: 14 amino acids. The CDR3 loop is CASSSQTGTGELFF. The DNA for the CDR3 is TGCGCCAGCAGCTCCCAGACAGGTACCGGGGAGCTGTTTTTT.

The chain carries TRBV13 and TRBJ1-4; the match to TRBD1 covers 9 bases. CDR1 PRHDT and CDR2 FYEKMQ come from the germline V gene (reference sequence). The CDR3 loop spans 14 amino acids. The V segment lost 2 bases and the J segment 6 bases; nucleotides outside the gene matches: 1. The CDR3 here is CASSLNRGHEKLFF. CDR3 nucleotides: TGTGCCAGCAGCTTAAACAGGGGGCATGAAAAACTGTTTTTT.

The chain uses TRBV27 and TRBJ2-2; perhaps TRBD1 as D (6 bases). CDR3 length equals 19 residues. The germline V and J ends were trimmed by 3 bases and 3 bases, with 23 bases remaining between them. CDR1 and CDR2 from the germline V gene are MNHEY and SMNVEV (reference sequence). The CDR3 is CASSLKAQGSAEYTGELFF. The CDR3, as DNA: TGTGCCAGCAGTTTGAAGGCCCAGGGGTCAGCTGAGTACACCGGGGAGCTGTTTTTT.

This clone was observed a handful of times. The rearrangement links TRBV7-2 to TRBJ2-1; D is undetermined. The germline CDR1 and CDR2 sequences are SGHTA and FQGNSA. The CDR3 extends over 16 amino acids. V was pared by 1 base and J by 4 bases, with 14 bases between. The CDR3 sequence is CASSLGSRSLYNEQFF. The CDR3 coding sequence is TGTGCCAGCAGCTTAGGAAGCCGGAGCCTGTACAATGAGCAGTTCTTC.

The chain links TRBV4-1 to TRBJ2-7; D is undetermined. Trimming removed 4 bases at V and 0 bases at J, with 7 bases between. CDR3 length: 13 amino acids. The germline V gene encodes CDR1 MGHRA and CDR2 YSYEKL. CDR3 region: CASSRGNSYEQYF. CDR3 sequence (DNA): TGCGCCAGCAGCCGAGGCAACTCCTACGAGCAGTACTTC.

This chain links TRBV30 with TRBJ2-7; 8 bases are a match to TRBD2. The CDR3 is 14 residues long. The trim removed 8 bases at V and 5 bases at J, leaving 14 bases unmatched. Germline V CDR1 and CDR2: GTSNPN, SVGIG (reference sequence). The CDR3 region is CALTGGESVHEQYF. The CDR3 DNA reads as TGTGCCCTTACCGGGGGGGAGTCTGTACACGAGCAGTACTTC.

This chain uses TRBV7-2 with TRBJ2-7; possibly TRBD2 for D (6 bases). The V and J ends lost 0 bases and 6 bases respectively, with 9 bases between them. Germline values: CDR1 SGHTA, CDR2 FQGNSA. The CDR3 loop spans 13 amino acids. The chain's CDR3 is CASSLARGGEQYF. In nucleotides, the CDR3 is TGTGCCAGCAGCTTAGCGCGGGGCGGCGAGCAGTACTTC.

This clone was detected only a few times. V is TRBV7-2 and J is TRBJ2-3, with D perhaps TRBD2 (6 bases). The V gene lost 5 bases and the J gene lost 1 base, with 10 bases spanning the gap. Germline V CDR1 and CDR2: SGHTA, FQGNSA. There are 14 residues in the CDR3. CDR3 loop: CASSPSSGTDTQYF. The CDR3 region has the DNA TGTGCCAGCAGCCCGTCTAGCGGCACAGATACGCAGTATTTT.

This clone was counted a few times. The chain recombines TRBV20-1 with TRBJ1-2; D call uncertain. CDR1 and CDR2 from the germline V gene are DFQATT and SNEGSKA (reference sequence). V was shortened by 1 base and J by 3 bases, with 3 bases between the two germline ends. This CDR3 contains 11 residues. This CDR3 is CSARVDYGYTF. The CDR3 bases are TGCAGTGCTAGAGTGGACTATGGCTACACCTTC.

This clone was observed many times. The chain combines TRBV19 with TRBJ2-1; TRBD2 agrees at 8 bases. This CDR3 comprises 15 residues. Looked up from germline, CDR1 is LNHDA and CDR2 is SQIVND (reference sequence). V shed 3 bases and J 5 bases; nucleotides not matched to a gene: 6. DNA for the CDR3: TGTGCCAGTAGTATTCTTACTAGCGGACACAATGAGCAGTTCTTC. It specifies CASSILTSGHNEQFF.

In its sample, this clone was seen a few times. This chain connects TRBV2 to TRBJ2-1; 8 bases fit TRBD2. After removal of 3 bases from V and 7 bases from J, the junction contained 8 bases not matched to a gene. CDR3 length: 15 amino acids. Germline CDR1 reads SNHLY; CDR2 reads FYNNEI. Written as DNA, the CDR3 is TGTGCCAGCAGTGACCTTCATAGCGGGAAAAATGAGCAGTTCTTC. It is translated as CASSDLHSGKNEQFF.

This clone was seen only a few times. V gene TRBV10-2 combines with J gene TRBJ2-1; 10 bases align to TRBD2. Unmatched junction bases numbered 2, after V lost 2 bases and J lost 4 bases. CDR3 size: 15 residues. Germline V gives CDR1 WSHSY, CDR2 SAAADI. The chain's CDR3 is CASSERTSGYNEQFF. CDR3 nucleotide sequence: TGCGCCAGCAGTGAGCGGACTAGCGGATACAATGAGCAGTTCTTC.

This clone was detected a few times. Mismatch with germline at one junction end may stem from a read error. The chain is built from TRBV6-6 and TRBJ2-4; D unclear. The V gene's germline CDR1 is MNHNY and CDR2 SVGAGI (reference sequence). The CDR3 contains 14 residues. CDR3 sequence reads: CAISEPEGKNIQYF. DNA for the CDR3: TGTGCCATCAGTGAGCCCGAAGGCAAAAACATTCAGTACTTC.